This TCR beta chain was identified in a study of OX40 agonist ivuxolimab in advanced cancers. Here immunoSEQ multiplex PCR was the method, and the copy in TCRdb shows in-frame clones only, minus some. The sample holds about 62,000 clones, 80% to 90% seen once. Blood samples were obtained at baseline, cycle 4 day 1, and cycle 7 day 1. V was shortened by 2 bases and J by 2 bases, with 9 bases between the two germline ends. This CDR3 region has 13 residues. Germline CDR1 SQVTM, CDR2 ANQGSEA. The chain employs TRBV29-1 and TRBJ1-2; no definite D call. Sequenced material: CD4+ or CD8+ T cells sorted from blood, taken in a trial of the OX40 agonist ivuxolimab. This TCR derives from an adult with an advanced solid tumor such as melanoma, head and neck, liver or kidney cancer. CDR3 region: CSVEPPENYGYTF. The CDR3 DNA is TGCAGCGTTGAACCCCCCGAGAACTATGGCTACACCTTC.